The 16 T cell receptor beta chains listed next were all sequenced from one sample in a study of shared clonotypes between healthy human individuals. Terminally differentiated effector memory CD45RA+ cells were excluded by CCR7 positive selection of CD45RO-negative cells. Produced via immunoSEQ multiplex PCR; TCRdb's table is partial and in-frame only. The data show about 590,000 clones, around 95% seen once. The sequencing sample was made of naive CD8+ T cells sorted from blood. The receptors derive from a woman in her thirties in good health.

The rearrangement links TRBV27 to TRBJ2-3, with 11 bases that match TRBD2. Losses at the gene ends were 8 bases for V and 0 bases for J; bases not matched to a gene: 13. Germline CDR1 and CDR2: MNHEY and SMNVEV (reference sequence). The CDR3 totals 18 residues. The CDR3 region has the DNA TGTGCCAGCGCTCCTCTAGCGGGAGGACCCTATAGCACAGATACGCAGTATTTT. Protein sequence: CASAPLAGGPYSTDTQYF.

V and J are TRBV10-1 and TRBJ2-5; D tentatively fits TRBD1 or TRBD2 (5 bases each). The assigned J gene may be wrong: the sequence end matches TRBJ2-7 better. This CDR3 is built from 13 residues. In germline, CDR1 is WNHNN, CDR2 SYGVQD (reference sequence). The CDR3 here is CASSVGGTYEQYF. The CDR3 DNA reads as TGCGCCAGCAGTGTTGGGGGTACCTACGAGCAGTACTTC.

The chain employs TRBV27 and TRBJ2-1; 7 bases fit TRBD1. The CDR3 is 15 residues long. Germline CDR1 reads MNHEY; CDR2 reads SMNVEV (reference sequence). J gave up 4 bases and V 2 bases, and 5 bases lay outside the gene matches. CDR3 region: CASSLPDRMYNEQFF. The DNA for the CDR3 is TGTGCCAGCAGTTTACCGGACAGGATGTACAATGAGCAGTTCTTC.

The V gene is TRBV18, the J gene TRBJ2-5, with D perhaps assigned TRBD1 or TRBD2 (6 bases each). Trimming cost V 2 bases and J 0 bases, with 13 bases left between them. The CDR3 consists of 16 residues. The germline V gene has CDR1 KGHSH and CDR2 LQKENI. The CDR3 reads CASSPSPGAYQETQYF. As DNA, the CDR3 is TGTGCCAGCTCACCATCGCCGGGGGCTTACCAAGAGACCCAGTACTTC.

This clone was detected once. The chain employs TRBV28 and TRBJ2-7; possibly TRBD2 for D (6 bases). Per the germline V gene, CDR1 is MDHEN and CDR2 is SYDVKM. V lost 1 base and J lost 0, with 7 bases in between. The CDR3 contains 14 residues. The CDR3 is CASSLLGGSYEQYF. Here the CDR3 DNA reads TGTGCCAGCAGTTTATTGGGGGGCTCCTACGAGCAGTACTTC.

A single count supports this clone. Other DNA sequences of this sample code for an identical CDR3. The chain joins TRBV9 to TRBJ2-1; TRBD2 matches at 7 bases. CDR1 and CDR2 (germline): SGDLS, YYNGEE. The J segment lost 8 bases and the V segment lost 0 bases, leaving 5 bases of the junction unmatched. This CDR3 has 14 amino acids. The chain's CDR3 is CASSVEGGRDEQFF. In DNA, the CDR3 is TGTGCCAGCAGCGTAGAGGGCGGGAGAGATGAGCAGTTCTTC.

This CDR3 is CASSWGGGEAFF. In nucleotides, the CDR3 is TGTGCCAGCAGTTGGGGGGGCGGTGAAGCTTTCTTT. V is TRBV27 and J is TRBJ1-1; D perhaps matches TRBD1 (6 bases). The V and J ends lost 4 bases and 7 bases respectively, with 10 bases between them. This CDR3 region has 12 residues. Germline-derived CDR1 and CDR2 are MNHEY and SMNVEV (reference sequence).

J is TRBJ2-7 and V is TRBV4-1; the D is unclear. V lost 0 bases and J 2 bases, leaving 11 bases between the germline ends. Germline CDR1 is MGHRA and CDR2 is YSYEKL. This CDR3 comprises 15 residues. CDR3: CASSQDSLNPYEQYF. CDR3 in DNA: TGCGCCAGCAGCCAAGATAGTCTCAATCCCTACGAGCAGTACTTC.

The rearrangement joins TRBV7-9 to TRBJ2-7; TRBD2 agrees at 10 bases. Germline V CDR1 and CDR2: SEHNR, FQNEAQ (reference sequence). Germline trimming cut 3 bases from V and 2 bases from J; bases unmatched to any gene: 4. The CDR3 has 15 residues. The CDR3 nucleotides are TGTGCCAGCAGCTTGGTAACTAGCGGGACCTACGAGCAGTACTTC. This encodes CASSLVTSGTYEQYF.

This clone was picked up one time. V gene TRBV6-5 combines with J gene TRBJ2-7; D perhaps matches TRBD2 (6 bases). Germline-derived CDR1 and CDR2 are MNHEY and SVGAGI. This CDR3 spans 15 amino acids. V was trimmed by 0 bases and J by 4 bases, leaving 13 bases between them. CDR3 amino acids: CASSYSGGSVYEQYF. As DNA, the CDR3 is TGTGCCAGCAGTTACTCGGGGGGTTCCGTATACGAGCAGTACTTC.

This clone was detected once. This chain links TRBV30 with TRBJ1-1, with TRBD1 matching 10 bases. This CDR3 is built from 14 residues. Germline CDR1 and CDR2: GTSNPN and SVGIG (reference sequence). Trimming removed 4 bases from V and 10 bases from J; junction bases left unmatched: 12. CDR3 in amino acids: CAWTVGTGALGAFF. Written as DNA, the CDR3 is TGTGCCTGGACCGTCGGGACAGGGGCCCTCGGAGCTTTCTTT.

The chain is built from TRBV27 and TRBJ2-2; D remains ambiguous. This CDR3 contains 14 residues. CDR1 and CDR2 (germline): MNHEY, SMNVEV (reference sequence). Trimming took off 2 bases at V and 8 bases at J, with 12 bases between the two ends. CDR3 bases: TGTGCCAGCAGTTTAGAAGCCCTACCTGGGGAGCTGTTTTTT. This encodes CASSLEALPGELFF.

This CDR3 is CASSFGGTHGNTIYF. The CDR3 bases are TGTGCCAGCAGCTTCGGGGGTACGCATGGAAACACCATATATTTT. This rearrangement joins TRBV13 to TRBJ1-3, with a tentative D call TRBD1 (5 bases). The germline CDR1 and CDR2 sequences are PRHDT and FYEKMQ (reference sequence). Trimming removed 3 bases at V and 3 bases at J, with 12 bases between. This CDR3 has 15 amino acids.

Here the CDR3 reads CASEWGSRAETEAFF. CDR3 in DNA: TGTGCCAGCGAGTGGGGGTCAAGGGCTGAAACTGAAGCTTTCTTT. The genes are TRBV6-1 and TRBJ1-1, with a possible D match to TRBD1 (5 bases). The CDR3 runs to 15 residues. V shed 8 bases and J shed 5 bases, with 21 bases lying between them. CDR1 is MNHNS and CDR2 is SASEGT in the germline V gene.

The V and J genes are TRBV14 and TRBJ2-7; the D is unclear. Germline V gene data show CDR1 as SGHDN and CDR2 as FVKESK. The CDR3 spans 15 residues. Trimming removed 1 base from V and 2 bases from J, with 12 bases in between. This CDR3 is CASSQGLGMAYEQYF. The CDR3 nucleotides read TGTGCCAGCAGCCAAGGACTGGGAATGGCCTACGAGCAGTACTTC.

The chain joins TRBV7-2 to TRBJ1-1, with D uncertain. With 2 bases removed from V and 0 bases from J, the gap between germline ends came to 4 bases. Germline V CDR1 and CDR2: SGHTA, FQGNSA. The CDR3 contains 13 residues. CDR3 nucleotides: TGTGCCAGCAGCTTATGGGTGAACACTGAAGCTTTCTTT. It is translated as CASSLWVNTEAFF.